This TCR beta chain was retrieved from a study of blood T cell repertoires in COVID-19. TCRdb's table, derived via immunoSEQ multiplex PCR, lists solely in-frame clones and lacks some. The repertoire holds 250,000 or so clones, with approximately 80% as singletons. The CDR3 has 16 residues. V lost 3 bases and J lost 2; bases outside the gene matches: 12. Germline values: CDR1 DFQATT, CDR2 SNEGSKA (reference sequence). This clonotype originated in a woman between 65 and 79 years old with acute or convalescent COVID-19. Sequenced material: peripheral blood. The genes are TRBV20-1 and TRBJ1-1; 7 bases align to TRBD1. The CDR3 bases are TGCAGTGCTAGTCAATACCCCGGACAGGTAAACACTGAAGCTTTCTTT. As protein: CSASQYPGQVNTEAFF.